The clone carrying this T cell receptor beta chain was seen only a few times. Antigen specificity is unknown. This record belongs to a study of cytomegalovirus exposure and HLA in healthy donors. General observations from the study: By a later analysis, the bulk of CMV-associated TCR beta chains appeared HLA-restricted.

CDR1 MGHDK and CDR2 SYGVNS come from the germline V gene. CDR3 length: 17 amino acids. J gave up 2 bases and V 5 bases, and 12 bases lay outside the gene matches. The PCR was carried out with 60 Vbeta primers and 13 Jbeta primers. The table came from immunoSEQ multiplex PCR; TCRdb's copy has only in-frame clones and leaves some out. The sample records over 50,000 clones, around 68% being singletons. The TCR comes from a man aged 35-49 years in good health and CMV-seropositive. The genes are TRBV25-1 and TRBJ1-3, with 7 positions matching TRBD1. What was sequenced was PBMCs. The CDR3 DNA is TGTGCCAGCAGTCCACCGACAGGGCGAAACCCTGGAAACACCATATATTTT. Protein sequence: CASSPPTGRNPGNTIYF.